The sequence of this T cell receptor (delta chain) was determined in a study of gamma-delta T cells after stem cell transplantation. The CDR3 is 22 amino acids. Trimming removed 3 bases from V and 4 bases from J; junction bases left unmatched: 23. CDR1 is TSWWSYY, CDR2 QGS, per germline. TCRdb re-called the RT-PCR reads through CATT. The sample has 3,000 to 4,500 delta-chain clones, 12% seen once. Sequencing was done on a sample of gamma-delta T cells. V is TRDV1 and J is TRDJ1, with 13 bases aligning to TRDD3. This receptor was obtained from a human donor. It is not recorded whose cells these are; they may come from a transplant donor. This CDR3 is CALGDFHPELNWGIRGDDKLIF. The CDR3, as DNA: TGTGCTCTTGGGGACTTCCACCCCGAACTGAACTGGGGGATACGAGGGGACGATAAACTCATCTTT.